The 24 T cell receptor beta chains presented below share a single source sample, sequenced in a study of cytomegalovirus exposure and HLA in healthy donors. Repertoires were generated with immunoSEQ multiplex PCR, while TCRdb's copy carries only in-frame clones and drops some. The data hold some 150,000 clones, with 87% observed a single time. Sequences were obtained from PBMCs. The receptor set was obtained from a man in his late teens or twenties in good health and CMV-seropositive.

The V and J genes are TRBV5-4 and TRBJ1-1; D is possibly TRBD1 (5 bases). V was cut by 4 bases and J by 3 bases, with 13 bases left in between. The CDR3 is 14 amino acids. Germline loops: CDR1 SGHNT, CDR2 YYREEE (reference sequence). DNA for the CDR3: TGTGCCAGCAGCCCCAGGGCCCAGGACACTGAAGCTTTCTTT. Its protein is CASSPRAQDTEAFF.

Remarks on this clone: It is likely a read error, because the conserved phenylalanine at the end of the CDR3 is missing. It is unclear where the CDR3 begins or ends on the DNA, so no DNA is shown, and the CDR3 is as TCRdb lists it. The gene calls are TRBV2 and TRBJ2-7; the tabulated D call, TRBD2, remains unverified against the DNA. Germline values: CDR1 SNHLY, CDR2 FYNNEI. The CDR3 extends over 10 residues, inclusive of both ends. The CDR3 loop reads CASRGRGAVL.

The V gene is TRBV7-9, the J gene TRBJ2-7; perhaps TRBD1 as D (6 bases). Deletions cut 5 bases from V and 0 bases from J, with 14 bases between. From germline, CDR1 is SEHNR and CDR2 FQNEAQ (reference sequence). The CDR3 length is 15 residues. As DNA, the CDR3 is TGTGCCAGCAGCCCTTCGGACAGTATCTCCTACGAGCAGTACTTC. Residues: CASSPSDSISYEQYF. Filled out from reference TRBV7-9 and TRBJ2-7, the complete variable domain reads DTGVSQNPRHKITKRGQNVTFRCDPISEHNRLYWYRQTLGQGPEFLTYFQNEAQLEKSRLLSDRFSAERPKGSFSTLEIQRTEQGDSAMYLCASSPSDSISYEQYFGPGTRLTVT.

The chain employs TRBV14 and TRBJ2-7; D is possibly TRBD2 (6 bases). V gave up 3 bases and J gave up 5 bases, with 20 bases separating them. Germline V CDR1 and CDR2: SGHDN, FVKESK. The CDR3 is 16 residues long. In DNA, the CDR3 is TGTGCCAGCAGCCATTCCCCGGGAGAGCGGAATGACGAGCAGTACTTC. It specifies CASSHSPGERNDEQYF.

This chain links TRBV30 with TRBJ1-1, with 7 nucleotides matching TRBD1. V trimming: 1 base; J trimming: 0 bases; junction bases outside the gene matches: 8. CDR3 length equals 16 residues. CDR1 and CDR2 (germline): GTSNPN, SVGIG (reference sequence). Written as DNA, the CDR3 is TGTGCCTGGAGTGCTGAGACAGGGACCCTGAACACTGAAGCTTTCTTT. Amino acid sequence: CAWSAETGTLNTEAFF.

V is TRBV5-1 and J is TRBJ2-6; a weak D match, TRBD2 (6 bases). With 4 bases removed from V and 12 bases from J, the gap between germline ends came to 23 bases. The CDR3 runs 16 residues. Germline V gene data show CDR1 as SGHRS and CDR2 as YFSETQ. The CDR3 here is CASSLSPTEGGSVLTF. CDR3 coding DNA: TGCGCCAGCAGCCTATCACCTACAGAGGGAGGAAGCGTCCTGACTTTC.

V is TRBV6-1 and J is TRBJ2-5; 12 nucleotides align to TRBD2. CDR3 size: 15 residues. V lost 7 bases to trimming and J lost 3 bases; unmatched junction nucleotides: 6. The V gene's germline CDR1 is MNHNS and CDR2 SASEGT. CDR3 DNA: TGTGCCAGCAATCAGCTAGCGGGAGGGGAAGAGACCCAGTACTTC. It encodes CASNQLAGGEETQYF.

The rearrangement joins TRBV6-1 to TRBJ2-7, with D possibly being TRBD1 (6 bases). Trimming shortened V by 1 base and J by 0 bases, and 10 bases separated the two germline ends. The CDR3 has 15 residues. Germline V gene sequence: CDR1 MNHNS, CDR2 SASEGT. CDR3 residues: CASSEDGGSSYEQYF. The CDR3, as DNA: TGTGCCAGCAGTGAAGATGGGGGCAGCTCCTACGAGCAGTACTTC.

The rearrangement uses TRBV7-9 and TRBJ2-5; TRBD2 might be the D (6 bases). CDR1 is SEHNR, CDR2 FQNEAQ, per germline (reference sequence). V was cut by 11 bases and J by 1 base, with 8 bases left in between. The CDR3 spans 11 residues. CDR3 residues: CAGGIQETQYF. Written as DNA, the CDR3 is TGTGCCGGGGGGATCCAAGAGACCCAGTACTTC.

The gene calls are TRBV6-6 and TRBJ1-6; perhaps TRBD1 as D (5 bases). V dropped 2 bases and J dropped 10 bases, with 9 bases sitting between them. CDR3 length equals 13 residues. Germline V gene data show CDR1 as MNHNY and CDR2 as SVGAGI (reference sequence). The CDR3 nucleotides are TGTGCCAGCAGTTACGTGACAGCCTCACCCCTCCACTTT. Translating gives CASSYVTASPLHF.

J is TRBJ1-1 and V is TRBV30; TRBD1 might be the D (5 bases). The CDR3 covers 13 residues. CDR1 is GTSNPN, CDR2 SVGIG, per germline (reference sequence). Trimming cost V 3 bases and J 0 bases, with 8 bases left between them. The CDR3 region is CAWRGPLNTEAFF. In DNA, the CDR3 is TGTGCCTGGAGGGGGCCGTTGAACACTGAAGCTTTCTTT.

This chain uses TRBV7-3 with TRBJ2-3; perhaps TRBD2 as D (6 bases). Trimming took 5 bases from V and 1 from J, leaving 19 bases between them. Germline V lookup: CDR1 SGHTA, CDR2 FQGTGA. CDR3 length: 17 amino acids. The CDR3 is CASSVERGLKGTDTQYF. For the CDR3, the DNA is TGTGCCAGCAGCGTCGAACGGGGGTTGAAGGGCACAGATACGCAGTATTTT. Using reference TRBV7-3 and TRBJ2-3 for the parts outside the CDR3, the full variable domain is GAGVSQTPSNKVTEKGKYVELRCDPISGHTALYWYRQSLGQGPEFLIYFQGTGAADDSGLPNDRFFAVRPEGSVSTLKIQRTERGDSAVYLCASSVERGLKGTDTQYFGPGTRLTVL.

The V gene is TRBV7-9, the J gene TRBJ2-7; 11 bases are a match to TRBD1. The germline CDR1 and CDR2 sequences are SEHNR and FQNEAQ (reference sequence). The length of the CDR3 is 16 residues. V lost 5 bases to trimming and J lost 2 bases; unmatched junction nucleotides: 8. The CDR3 loop reads CASSPWGTGGTYEQYF. The DNA for the CDR3 is TGTGCCAGCAGCCCTTGGGGGACAGGGGGAACCTACGAGCAGTACTTC. Based on the CDR3 plus reference TRBV7-9 and TRBJ2-7, the full variable domain is DTGVSQNPRHKITKRGQNVTFRCDPISEHNRLYWYRQTLGQGPEFLTYFQNEAQLEKSRLLSDRFSAERPKGSFSTLEIQRTEQGDSAMYLCASSPWGTGGTYEQYFGPGTRLTVT.

This clone was recorded once. The chain links TRBV28 to TRBJ1-2, with D perhaps TRBD1 (6 bases). The germline V gene has CDR1 MDHEN and CDR2 SYDVKM. The CDR3 covers 13 residues. Trimming took off 7 bases at V and 14 bases at J, with 23 bases between the two ends. The CDR3 nucleotides are TGTGCCAGCACCCCGGGTCGGGACAATAATTGGACCTTC. This codes for CASTPGRDNNWTF.

The rearrangement uses TRBV30 and TRBJ1-5, with D possibly being TRBD1 (6 bases). Trimming removed 1 base at V and 4 bases at J, with 8 bases between. CDR1 is GTSNPN, CDR2 SVGIG, per germline (reference sequence). CDR3 size: 13 residues. The CDR3 DNA reads TGTGCCTGGAGTGCCCAGGGGAATCAGCCCCAGCATTTT. Translated: CAWSAQGNQPQHF.

The chain couples TRBV5-1 to TRBJ1-5, with D possibly being TRBD1 (6 bases). This CDR3 is 14 amino acids long. V was pared by 4 bases and J by 6 bases, with 14 bases between. Germline V gene sequence: CDR1 SGHRS, CDR2 YFSETQ. In nucleotides, the CDR3 is TGCGCCAGCAGCCCGGAGGGGGGGCTTCAGCCCCAGCATTTT. As protein: CASSPEGGLQPQHF.

The chain couples TRBV7-9 to TRBJ2-3; weak D call: TRBD2 (5 bases). The CDR3 is 14 residues long. V lost 6 bases and J lost 1, with 11 bases in between. Germline lookup yields CDR1 SEHNR and CDR2 FQNEAQ (reference sequence). CDR3 sequence reads: CASSPRRRTDTQYF. Here the CDR3 DNA reads TGTGCCAGCAGTCCTAGGAGGCGCACAGATACGCAGTATTTT.

This clone was picked up a small number of times. V gene TRBV30 combines with J gene TRBJ1-5; 8 nucleotides line up with TRBD1. This CDR3 is built from 15 residues. The germline CDR1 and CDR2 sequences are GTSNPN and SVGIG (reference sequence). V was pared by 7 bases and J by 5 bases, with 13 bases of the junction left unmatched. CDR3: CALDSTGGKDQPQHF. The CDR3 nucleotides are TGTGCCTTGGACTCCACAGGGGGGAAGGATCAGCCCCAGCATTTT.

The V call is TRBV19, the J call TRBJ1-1; D possibly corresponds to TRBD1 (6 bases). Looked up from germline, CDR1 is LNHDA and CDR2 is SQIVND (reference sequence). The CDR3 totals 14 residues. Trimming pared 7 bases from V and 8 bases from J, leaving 20 bases between. CDR3 in amino acids: CASTRVQGFEEAFF. In DNA, the CDR3 is TGTGCCAGTACGAGGGTCCAGGGGTTCGAGGAAGCTTTCTTT. Drawing the rest from reference TRBV19 and TRBJ1-1, the complete variable domain is DGGITQSPKYLFRKEGQNVTLSCEQNLNHDAMYWYRQDPGQGLRLIYYSQIVNDFQKGDIAEGYSVSREKKESFPLTVTSAQKNPTAFYLCASTRVQGFEEAFFGQGTRLTVV.

The gene calls are TRBV7-2 and TRBJ1-2; D gene ambiguous. Germline V lookup: CDR1 SGHTA, CDR2 FQGNSA. Trimming removed 0 bases from V and 6 bases from J, with 11 bases in between. This CDR3 is 14 amino acids long. Here the CDR3 DNA reads TGTGCCAGCAGCTTAGCTGCGACAAGCCATGGCTACACCTTC. Translation gives CASSLAATSHGYTF. The whole variable domain, filled in from reference TRBV7-2 and TRBJ1-2, reads GAGVSQSPSNKVTEKGKDVELRCDPISGHTALYWYRQSLGQGLEFLIYFQGNSAPDKSGLPSDRFSAERTGGSVSTLTIQRTQQEDSAVYLCASSLAATSHGYTFGSGTRLTVV.

This chain connects TRBV25-1 to TRBJ2-5; 10 bases align to TRBD1. The CDR3 spans 17 residues. Germline lookup yields CDR1 MGHDK and CDR2 SYGVNS. The J segment lost 3 bases and the V segment lost 3 bases, leaving 10 bases of the junction unmatched. The CDR3 DNA reads TGTGCCAGCAGTGATTACGGGGGACAGGGGAGGGAAGAGACCCAGTACTTC. This encodes CASSDYGGQGREETQYF.

The genes are TRBV18 and TRBJ2-7, with unresolved D. There are 15 residues in the CDR3. Germline V gene data show CDR1 as KGHSH and CDR2 as LQKENI. V lost 6 bases to trimming and J lost 0 bases, with 15 bases between them. The CDR3 region has the DNA TGTGCCAGCTCCACTTCTGTTAGTAGCTCCTACGAGCAGTACTTC. Protein product: CASSTSVSSSYEQYF.

In its sample, this clone was seen a few times. J is TRBJ1-6 and V is TRBV9; D perhaps matches TRBD1 (6 bases). Trimming removed 4 bases from V and 9 bases from J, with 11 bases in between. The CDR3 runs 13 residues. Germline V gives CDR1 SGDLS, CDR2 YYNGEE. CDR3 in DNA: TGTGCCAGCAGCCCAGGGGAGGGTTCACCCCTCCACTTT. Translated: CASSPGEGSPLHF.

The sample holds one count of this clone. The chain has TRBV7-8 and TRBJ1-5, with 8 positions matching TRBD1. V was pared by 5 bases and J by 2 bases, with 8 bases of the junction left unmatched. There are 16 residues in the CDR3. CDR1 is SGHVS and CDR2 is FQNEAQ in the germline V gene. CDR3 DNA sequence: TGTGCCAGCAGCCTCTCCGGGACAGGCGGCAATCAGCCCCAGCATTTT. Translation: CASSLSGTGGNQPQHF.